A single sample gave rise to the 21 T cell receptor beta chains below, sequenced in a study of Graves' ophthalmopathy and Graves' hyperthyroidism. From RNA, the CDR3 regions of TCR beta chains were amplified and sequenced. HTBI primers were employed in first-round RT-PCR, then a second-round multiplex PCR followed. One entry per CDR3 protein results from TCRdb running MiXCR on the multiplex PCR reads. The top ten clones hold about 40% of a sample with almost 750,000 distinct CDR3 sequences, 40% of them seen once. Material for sequencing was peripheral blood. These receptors came from an adult man with Graves' ophthalmopathy.

With regard to this clonotype: One end of the junction is discordant with germline, which a read error may explain. The V call is TRBV19, the J call TRBJ1-1; D unresolved. CDR1 LNHDA and CDR2 SQIVND come from the germline V gene (reference sequence). The CDR3 contains 15 residues. CDR3 in amino acids: CASSMGGALNTEAFF. In DNA, the CDR3 is TGTGCCAGTAGTATGGGTGGAGCTCTTAACACTGAGGCTTTCTTT.

The V call is TRBV25-1, the J call TRBJ1-2; 11 nucleotides agree with TRBD1. The CDR3 spans 15 residues. The J segment lost 6 bases and the V segment lost 0 bases, leaving 3 bases of the junction unmatched. Looked up from germline, CDR1 is MGHDK and CDR2 is SYGVNS. The CDR3 coding sequence is TGTGCCAGCAGTGAATATAGGGGACAGGGGGATGGCTACACCTTC. Translating gives CASSEYRGQGDGYTF.

This clonotype was picked up many times. J is TRBJ1-1 and V is TRBV25-1; D is ambiguous. V dropped 6 bases and J dropped 1 base, with 24 bases sitting between them. The CDR3 extends over 18 amino acids. Germline CDR1 reads MGHDK; CDR2 reads SYGVNS. The CDR3 is CASSDYQNRAGQNTEAFF. The CDR3 nucleotides are TGTGCCAGCAGCGATTACCAGAATCGAGCGGGCCAGAACACTGAAGCTTTCTTT.

This clonotype has at least ten counts. The gene calls are TRBV7-6 and TRBJ1-3; D unclear. Trimming shortened V by 8 bases and J by 0 bases, and 8 bases separated the two germline ends. The CDR3 length is 13 residues. CDR1 is SGHVS and CDR2 is FNYEAQ in the germline V gene. CDR3 bases: TGTGCCAGCGGAGGACTCTCTGGAAACACCATATATTTT. Protein: CASGGLSGNTIYF.

This clonotype was picked up a small number of times. This sequence joins TRBV19 and TRBJ1-5; D gene unclear. Germline CDR1 LNHDA, CDR2 SQIVND (reference sequence). V lost 3 bases and J 2 bases, leaving 14 bases between the germline ends. This CDR3 comprises 16 residues. The CDR3 bases are TGTGCCAGTAGTATTATGTCGCAGACTGGCAATCAGCCCCAGCATTTT. Residues: CASSIMSQTGNQPQHF.

This clonotype has only a few counts. Germline and junction disagree at one end, which may indicate a read error. The J gene is TRBJ1-5, the V gene TRBV20-1; 8 bases are shared with TRBD1. This CDR3 spans 14 amino acids. The germline V gene has CDR1 DFQATT and CDR2 SNEGSKA (reference sequence). CDR3 residues: CSARDSSSDRDLYF. CDR3 DNA sequence: TGCAGTGCTAGAGATAGCTCTTCGGACAGGGACTTGTATTTT.

This clonotype was detected a few times. The chain is built from TRBV7-2 and TRBJ1-2; D not certain. V lost 1 base to trimming and J lost 0 bases, with 6 bases between them. In germline, CDR1 is SGHTA, CDR2 FQGNSA. The CDR3 extends over 14 amino acids. The CDR3 region is CASSLVLSNYGYTF. CDR3 nucleotides: TGTGCCAGCAGCTTAGTATTGTCTAACTATGGCTACACCTTC.

The chain is built from TRBV6-6 and TRBJ1-5, with a weak D call TRBD1 (5 bases). Trimming cost V 3 bases and J 7 bases, with 13 bases left between them. The CDR3 contains 14 residues. The germline gives CDR1 MNHNY, CDR2 SVGAGI (reference sequence). CDR3 sequence: CASSYSGRAQPQHF. CDR3 sequence (DNA): TGTGCCAGCAGTTATTCGGGCAGGGCCCAGCCCCAGCATTTT.

The sample holds a few counts of this clonotype. The chain couples TRBV7-9 to TRBJ2-7, with a possible D match to TRBD2 (6 bases). Germline assignment: CDR1 SEHNR and CDR2 FQNEAQ (reference sequence). This CDR3 is built from 14 residues. Trimming took off 5 bases at V and 2 bases at J, with 13 bases between the two ends. The CDR3 is CASSRRDGAYEQYF. In DNA, the CDR3 is TGTGCCAGCAGCCGGCGGGACGGCGCCTACGAGCAGTACTTC.

The V and J genes are TRBV25-1 and TRBJ2-1, with no clear D. Germline values: CDR1 MGHDK, CDR2 SYGVNS. The CDR3 totals 17 residues. V was pared by 5 bases and J by 4 bases, with 21 bases between. CDR3 DNA: TGTGCCAGCAGTTTTAGGGCAGACACCCGATGGTACAATGAGCAGTTCTTC. Translation: CASSFRADTRWYNEQFF.

The chain uses TRBV11-2 and TRBJ2-7, with TRBD2 matching over 12 bases. The J call could be wrong; TRBJ2-1 is a better fit for the DNA end. Germline V gives CDR1 SGHAT, CDR2 FQNNGV. This CDR3 has 16 amino acids. CDR3 in amino acids: CASSRTGTSGYNEQFF. DNA for the CDR3: TGTGCCAGCAGCCGAACCGGGACTAGCGGGTACAATGAGCAGTTCTTC.

In this sample, this clonotype turned up a few times. V is TRBV9 and J is TRBJ1-6; D remains unclear. The V gene lost 4 bases and the J gene lost 7 bases, with 12 bases spanning the gap. The germline V gene has CDR1 SGDLS and CDR2 YYNGEE. CDR3 length: 14 residues. Here the CDR3 DNA reads TGTGCCAGCAGCCAACCGGGGTCGAATTCACCCCTCCACTTT. Encoded protein: CASSQPGSNSPLHF.

The chain has TRBV2 and TRBJ2-3, with D perhaps matching TRBD1 (6 bases). Germline V gives CDR1 SNHLY, CDR2 FYNNEI. V was cut by 4 bases and J by 0 bases, with 14 bases left in between. The CDR3 is 16 amino acids. The CDR3 bases are TGTGCCAGCAGTGCGTGGACAGACCGGAGCACAGATACGCAGTATTTT. It translates to CASSAWTDRSTDTQYF.

The chain joins TRBV29-1 to TRBJ2-5; 8 bases are shared with TRBD1. The V and J ends lost 8 bases and 1 base, in that order; junction bases with no gene match: 6. CDR1 is SQVTM and CDR2 is ANQGSEA in the germline V gene. The CDR3 runs to 13 residues. The CDR3 DNA reads TGCAGCAGTAAGGACAGGGTCCAAGAGACCCAGTACTTC. Amino acid sequence: CSSKDRVQETQYF. The entire variable domain, with the rest obtained from reference TRBV29-1 and TRBJ2-5, is as follows: SAVISQKPSRDICQRGTSLTIQCQVDSQVTMMFWYRQQPGQSLTLIATANQGSEATYESGFVIDKFPISRPNLTFSTLTVSNMSPEDSSIYLCSSKDRVQETQYFGPGTRLLVL.

This clonotype showed up just a few times. The chain uses TRBV7-3 and TRBJ1-1, with 9 bases identical to TRBD1. The CDR3 spans 15 residues. V shed 8 bases and J 1 base; nucleotides not matched to a gene: 8. Per the germline V gene, CDR1 is SGHTA and CDR2 is FQGTGA. As DNA, the CDR3 is TGTGCCAGCTCACGGGGACAGGGACGGAACACTGAAGCTTTCTTT. Its protein is CASSRGQGRNTEAFF. The whole variable domain, remainder taken from reference TRBV7-3 and TRBJ1-1, is GAGVSQTPSNKVTEKGKYVELRCDPISGHTALYWYRQSLGQGPEFLIYFQGTGAADDSGLPNDRFFAVRPEGSVSTLKIQRTERGDSAVYLCASSRGQGRNTEAFFGQGTRLTVV.

V is TRBV7-3 and J is TRBJ2-5; the match to TRBD2 covers 7 bases. The CDR3 consists of 19 residues. The junction had 19 bases not matched to a gene; V was cut back by 5 bases and J by 1 base. Germline CDR1 and CDR2: SGHTA and FQGTGA. The CDR3 bases are TGTGCCAGCAGCCAAGTTGCCTCGAGTTTGGCTAGCGGCCAAGAGACCCAGTACTTC. Its translation: CASSQVASSLASGQETQYF.

The V call is TRBV19, the J call TRBJ1-6; 8 nucleotides match TRBD1. J gave up 9 bases and V 2 bases, and 9 bases lay outside the gene matches. The germline CDR1 and CDR2 sequences are LNHDA and SQIVND (reference sequence). CDR3 length equals 16 residues. The CDR3 region has the DNA TGTGCCAGTAGTATAAGATCAGGGGGCAGCGGTTCACCCCTCCACTTT. Translation: CASSIRSGGSGSPLHF. The full variable domain, its missing parts supplied by reference TRBV19 and TRBJ1-6, is DGGITQSPKYLFRKEGQNVTLSCEQNLNHDAMYWYRQDPGQGLRLIYYSQIVNDFQKGDIAEGYSVSREKKESFPLTVTSAQKNPTAFYLCASSIRSGGSGSPLHFGNGTRLTVT.

The chain has TRBV12-3 or TRBV12-4 and TRBJ2-7, with 9 nucleotides matching TRBD1. The V segment lost 3 bases and the J segment 6 bases; nucleotides outside the gene matches: 9. CDR3 length: 15 residues. CDR3 coding DNA: TGTGCCAGCAGTTTCCGGGACAGGGAAACGGTCGAGCAGTACTTC. Protein: CASSFRDRETVEQYF.

This chain uses TRBV12-3 or TRBV12-4 with TRBJ1-3; 8 bases align to TRBD1. V lost 4 bases and J lost 0; bases outside the gene matches: 11. The CDR3 is made up of 18 amino acids. The CDR3 loop reads CASSYGTGGRYSGNTIYF. DNA of the CDR3: TGTGCCAGCAGTTATGGAACAGGGGGAAGATACTCTGGAAACACCATATATTTT.

As to this clonotype: Here the CDR3 omits its conserved ending phenylalanine or tryptophan, so a read error is the likely source. The DNA is left out, because the CDR3 cannot be placed on it with certainty; the CDR3 is given as TCRdb lists it. This rearrangement joins TRBV2 to TRBJ1-6. CDR1 SNHLY and CDR2 FYNNEI come from the germline V gene. Counting both end residues, the CDR3 totals 8 amino acids. The chain's CDR3 is CASSGSYL.

This clonotype was detected ten times or more. This chain connects TRBV10-3 to TRBJ1-1, with TRBD1 matching over 8 bases. The CDR3 spans 15 residues. With V trimmed by 6 bases and J by 2 bases, 8 bases remained unmatched. The germline gives CDR1 ENHRY, CDR2 SYGVKD. CDR3 amino acids: CAIRGAGGYNTEAFF. CDR3 DNA: TGTGCCATCAGGGGGGCAGGGGGCTACAACACTGAAGCTTTCTTT.